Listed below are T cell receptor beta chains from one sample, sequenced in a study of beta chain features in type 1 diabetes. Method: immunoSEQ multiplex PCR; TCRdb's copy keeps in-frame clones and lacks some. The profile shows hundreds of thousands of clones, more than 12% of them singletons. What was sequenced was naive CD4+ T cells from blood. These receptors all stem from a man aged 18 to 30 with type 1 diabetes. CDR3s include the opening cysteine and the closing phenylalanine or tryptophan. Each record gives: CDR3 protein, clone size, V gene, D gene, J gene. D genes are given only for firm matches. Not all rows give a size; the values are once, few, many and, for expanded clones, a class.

CASSPLGGMQPQHF	few	TRBV7-9	NA	TRBJ1-5
CASSTGGEETQYF	NA	TRBV11-3	TRBD2	TRBJ2-5
CASKGGGANSPLHF	few	TRBV6-1	NA	TRBJ1-6
CALGQGPSTDTQYF	few	TRBV28	TRBD1	TRBJ2-3
CAWRVRDRGSNEQFF	NA	TRBV30	TRBD1	TRBJ2-1
CASSEGTAAYYEQYF	few	TRBV25-1	TRBD1	TRBJ2-7
CASSLDLNTIYF	few	TRBV7-2	NA	TRBJ1-3
CSVVGQTNSGNTIYF	few	TRBV29-1	NA	TRBJ1-3
CASSQAGAGYEQYF	NA	TRBV25-1	TRBD2	TRBJ2-7
CASSPTGGQRHEQYF	NA	TRBV18	NA	TRBJ2-7
CASSFRGNSIPMNTEAFF	few	TRBV5-6	NA	TRBJ1-1
CASRGDYQETQYF	NA	TRBV2	NA	TRBJ2-5
CASSRTGQGAHEQYF	NA	TRBV7-9	TRBD1	TRBJ2-7
CASSRTSGNNQPQHF	few	TRBV18	NA	TRBJ1-5
CASSSAGTPYNEQFF	few	TRBV5-1	NA	TRBJ2-1
CASSVAAGLDETQYF	NA	TRBV9	NA	TRBJ2-5
CASSLGGTDNEKLFF	few	TRBV5-1	TRBD1	TRBJ1-4
CASSSFRGPRDYEQYF	few	TRBV6-5	NA	TRBJ2-7
CASSKRWRGDTDTQYF	few	TRBV21-1	NA	TRBJ2-3
CASSWGGQPAGNTQYF	NA	TRBV5-6	NA	TRBJ2-3
CSVDGEQNYGYTF	NA	TRBV29-1	NA	TRBJ1-2
CASSYGRGAEAFF	few	TRBV5-4	NA	TRBJ1-1
CASSPSVGAQQYF	NA	TRBV6-1	NA	TRBJ2-7
CASSLTSGGAGTDTQYF	NA	TRBV5-1	TRBD2	TRBJ2-3
CASRFRGGNQPQHF	NA	TRBV6-5	NA	TRBJ1-5
CASRGGPSYEQYF	NA	TRBV5-1	NA	TRBJ2-7
CAWCSRGGAPQYF	few	TRBV30	TRBD2	TRBJ2-3
CASSEQAYEQYF	few	TRBV2	NA	TRBJ2-7
CASSPETNYGYTF	few	TRBV6-1	NA	TRBJ1-2
CASSESGTGPEQYF	NA	TRBV6-1	TRBD1	TRBJ2-7
CASSQGQGVYNEQFF	NA	TRBV4-3	TRBD1	TRBJ2-1
CASRARQADNQPQHF	NA	TRBV10-2	NA	TRBJ1-5
CASSRSRGKMTRNTEAFF	NA	TRBV4-1	NA	TRBJ1-1
CSGTSGTDTQYF	few	TRBV29-1	TRBD2	TRBJ2-3
CAWALLTIETQYF	NA	TRBV30	NA	TRBJ2-5
CAASGVSYNEQFF	few	TRBV10-3	NA	TRBJ2-1
CAWRVGLADTQYF	few	TRBV30	NA	TRBJ2-3